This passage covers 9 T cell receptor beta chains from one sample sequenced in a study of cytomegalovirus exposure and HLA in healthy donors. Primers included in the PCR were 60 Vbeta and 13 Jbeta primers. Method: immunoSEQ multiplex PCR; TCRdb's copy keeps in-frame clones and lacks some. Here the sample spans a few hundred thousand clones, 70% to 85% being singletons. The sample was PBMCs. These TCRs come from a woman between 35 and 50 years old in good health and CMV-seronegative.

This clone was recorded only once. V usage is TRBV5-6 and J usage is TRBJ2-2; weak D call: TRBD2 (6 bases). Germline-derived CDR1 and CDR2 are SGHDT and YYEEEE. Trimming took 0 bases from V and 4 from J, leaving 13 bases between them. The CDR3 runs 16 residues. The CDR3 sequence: CASSLGRGTCTGELFF. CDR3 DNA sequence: TGTGCCAGCAGCTTGGGACGGGGGACGTGCACCGGGGAGCTGTTTTTT.

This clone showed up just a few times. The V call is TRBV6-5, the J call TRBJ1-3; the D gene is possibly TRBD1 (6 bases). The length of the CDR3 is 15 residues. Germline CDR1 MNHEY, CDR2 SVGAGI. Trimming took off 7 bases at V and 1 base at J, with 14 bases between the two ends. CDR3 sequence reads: CASTATGFSGNTIYF. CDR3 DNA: TGTGCCAGCACCGCGACAGGATTTTCTGGAAACACCATATATTTT.

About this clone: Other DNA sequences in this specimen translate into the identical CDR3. CDR3 region: CASSPDLGNTEAFF. In nucleotides, the CDR3 is TGTGCCAGCTCACCAGACCTAGGGAACACTGAAGCTTTCTTT. The chain uses TRBV18 and TRBJ1-1; no reliable D call. From germline, CDR1 is KGHSH and CDR2 LQKENI. The CDR3 runs 14 residues. V was shortened by 2 bases and J by 1 base, with 8 bases between the two germline ends. The full variable domain, with the rest looked up from reference TRBV18 and TRBJ1-1, is NAGVMQNPRHLVRRRGQEARLRCSPMKGHSHVYWYRQLPEEGLKFMVYLQKENIIDESGMPKERFSAEFPKEGPSILRIQQVVRGDSAAYFCASSPDLGNTEAFFGQGTRLTVV.

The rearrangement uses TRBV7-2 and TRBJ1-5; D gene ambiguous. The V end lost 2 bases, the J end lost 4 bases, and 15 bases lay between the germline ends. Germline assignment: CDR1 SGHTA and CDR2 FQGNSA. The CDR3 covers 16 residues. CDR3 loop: CASSLFSGITNQPQHF. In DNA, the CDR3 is TGTGCCAGCAGCTTATTTTCGGGGATCACTAATCAGCCCCAGCATTTT. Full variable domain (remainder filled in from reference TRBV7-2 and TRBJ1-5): GAGVSQSPSNKVTEKGKDVELRCDPISGHTALYWYRQSLGQGLEFLIYFQGNSAPDKSGLPSDRFSAERTGGSVSTLTIQRTQQEDSAVYLCASSLFSGITNQPQHFGDGTRLSIL.

CDR3 residues: CASRASGFYGYTF. As DNA, the CDR3 is TGTGCCAGCAGGGCCTCGGGATTCTATGGCTACACCTTC. The chain couples TRBV6-5 to TRBJ1-2; D ambiguous. The germline V gene has CDR1 MNHEY and CDR2 SVGAGI. Trimming pared 6 bases from V and 4 bases from J, leaving 12 bases between. This CDR3 has 13 amino acids.

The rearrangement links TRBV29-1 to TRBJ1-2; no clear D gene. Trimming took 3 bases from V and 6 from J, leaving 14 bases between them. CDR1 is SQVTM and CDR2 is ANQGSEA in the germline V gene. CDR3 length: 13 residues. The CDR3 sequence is CSVDSSAGHGYTF. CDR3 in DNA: TGCAGCGTTGATTCTTCGGCAGGTCATGGCTACACCTTC.

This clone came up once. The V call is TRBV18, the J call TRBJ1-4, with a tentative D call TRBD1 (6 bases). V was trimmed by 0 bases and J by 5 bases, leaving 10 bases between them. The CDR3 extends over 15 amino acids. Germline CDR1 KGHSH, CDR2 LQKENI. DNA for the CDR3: TGTGCCAGCTCACCACCGAGCCAGGGGAATGAAAAACTGTTTTTT. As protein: CASSPPSQGNEKLFF.

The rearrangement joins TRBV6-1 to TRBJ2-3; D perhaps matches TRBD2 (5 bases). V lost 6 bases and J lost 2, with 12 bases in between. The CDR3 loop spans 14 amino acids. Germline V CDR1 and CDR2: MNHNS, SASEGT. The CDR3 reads CASRPGVYTDTQYF. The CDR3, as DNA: TGTGCCAGCAGACCCGGGGTTTACACAGATACGCAGTATTTT.

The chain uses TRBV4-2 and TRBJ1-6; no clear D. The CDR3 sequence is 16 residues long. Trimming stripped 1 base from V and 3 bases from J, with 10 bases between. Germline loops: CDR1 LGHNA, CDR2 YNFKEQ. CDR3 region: CASSQGVVLYNSPLHF. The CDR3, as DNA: TGTGCCAGCAGCCAAGGAGTGGTACTCTATAATTCACCCCTCCACTTT.